The source of this TCR beta chain is a study of early T cells in non-severe SARS-CoV-2 infection. TCRdb re-called the 5' RACE reads through MiXCR, storing one row per CDR3 protein. Here the sample spans some 50,000 distinct CDR3 sequences, more than 9% being singletons. From germline, CDR1 is PRHDT and CDR2 FYEKMQ (reference sequence). Trimming removed 2 bases from V and 4 bases from J; junction bases left unmatched: 1. The CDR3 sequence is 13 residues long. The sequence was collected from an adult who was a healthcare worker with PCR-confirmed SARS-CoV-2 infection or an uninfected control (not recorded which). The chain combines TRBV13 with TRBJ1-2, with 7 bases fitting TRBD1. The material sequenced was whole blood. The CDR3 region has the DNA TGTGCCAGCAGCTTACCAGGGGGCTATGGCTACACCTTC. It is translated as CASSLPGGYGYTF.